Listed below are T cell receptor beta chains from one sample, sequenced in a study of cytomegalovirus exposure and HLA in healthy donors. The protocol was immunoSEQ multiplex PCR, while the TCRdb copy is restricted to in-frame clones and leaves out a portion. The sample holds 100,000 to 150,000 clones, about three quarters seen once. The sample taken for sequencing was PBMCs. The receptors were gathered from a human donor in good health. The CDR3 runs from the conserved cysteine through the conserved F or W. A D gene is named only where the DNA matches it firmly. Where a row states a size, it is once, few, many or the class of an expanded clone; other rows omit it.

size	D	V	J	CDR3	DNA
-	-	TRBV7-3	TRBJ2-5	CASSPGRGETQYF	TGTGCCAGCAGTCCTGGCAGGGGAGAGACCCAGTACTTC
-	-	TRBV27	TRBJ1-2	CASRDSGTYYGYTF	TGTGCCAGCAGAGACTCCGGGACTTACTATGGCTACACCTTC
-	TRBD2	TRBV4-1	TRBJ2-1	CASSQGTSGSFHEQFF	TGCGCCAGCAGCCAAGGCACTAGCGGGAGTTTCCATGAGCAGTTCTTC
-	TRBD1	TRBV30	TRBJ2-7	CAWSVNRGYEQYF	TGTGCCTGGAGTGTAAACAGGGGTTACGAGCAGTACTTC
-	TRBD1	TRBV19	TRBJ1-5	CASSIQPGQGISNQPQHF	TGTGCCAGTAGTATTCAGCCCGGACAGGGTATAAGCAATCAGCCCCAGCATTTT
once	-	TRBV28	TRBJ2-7	CASKGGPPDYKQYF	TGTGCCAGTAAAGGAGGGCCGCCTGACTATAAGCAGTACTTC
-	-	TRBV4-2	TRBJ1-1	CASSQFVAGNTEAFF	TGTGCCAGCAGCCAATTTGTGGCGGGGAACACTGAAGCTTTCTTT
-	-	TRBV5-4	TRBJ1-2	CASSPDGNSYGYTF	TGTGCCAGCAGCCCTGACGGGAATAGCTATGGCTACACCTTC
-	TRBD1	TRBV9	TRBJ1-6	CASSVRDRGSPLHF	TGTGCCAGCAGCGTACGGGACAGGGGTTCACCCCTCCACTTT
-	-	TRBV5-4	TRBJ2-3	CASSLRGTDTQYF	TGTGCCAGCAGCCTTCGGGGCACAGATACGCAGTATTTT
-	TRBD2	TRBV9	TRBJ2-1	CASSFLSGSLYNEQFF	TGTGCCAGCAGCTTCCTAAGCGGGAGTCTCTACAATGAGCAGTTCTTC
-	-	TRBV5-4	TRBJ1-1	CASSLAGGSEAFF	TGTGCCAGCAGCTTGGCCGGCGGCTCTGAAGCTTTCTTT
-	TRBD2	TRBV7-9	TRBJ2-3	CASSLKRGYTDTQYF	TGTGCCAGCAGCCTAAAGCGGGGGTACACAGATACGCAGTATTTT
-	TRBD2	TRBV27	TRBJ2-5	CASSLGLAGGRETQYF	TGTGCCAGCAGTTTGGGACTAGCGGGGGGCCGCGAGACCCAGTACTTC
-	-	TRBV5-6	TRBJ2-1	CASRTGRYNEQFF	TGTGCCAGCAGGACAGGGAGGTACAATGAGCAGTTCTTC
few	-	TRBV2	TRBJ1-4	CASRSGSNEKLFF	TGTGCCAGCAGGTCCGGGTCTAATGAAAAACTGTTTTTT
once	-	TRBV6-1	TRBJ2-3	CASSEASGETDTQYF	TGTGCCAGCAGTGAAGCGTCAGGGGAGACAGATACGCAGTATTTT
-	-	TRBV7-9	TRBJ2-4	CASSLGGGVAKNIQYF	TGTGCCAGCAGCTTGGGGGGTGGGGTAGCCAAAAACATTCAGTACTTC
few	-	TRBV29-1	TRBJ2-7	CSVQGGSYEQYF	TGCAGCGTCCAAGGGGGCTCCTACGAGCAGTACTTC
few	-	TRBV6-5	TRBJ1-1	CASSYARSGTRTEAFF	TGTGCCAGCAGTTACGCCCGAAGCGGGACACGGACTGAAGCTTTCTTT
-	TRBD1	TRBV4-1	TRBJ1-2	CASSQETQLGQSGGYTF	TGCGCCAGCAGCCAAGAGACCCAATTGGGACAGAGCGGTGGCTACACCTTC
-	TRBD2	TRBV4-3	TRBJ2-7	CASSQGTSTGEQYF	TGCGCCAGCAGCCAAGGGACTAGCACGGGCGAGCAGTACTTC
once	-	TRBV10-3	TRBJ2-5	CAISHQGGETQYF	TGTGCCATCAGTCATCAGGGTGGAGAGACCCAGTACTTC
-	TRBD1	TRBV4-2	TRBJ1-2	CASSLQGADGYTF	TGTGCCAGCAGTCTCCAGGGGGCCGATGGCTACACCTTC
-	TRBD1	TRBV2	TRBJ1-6	CASRTGGWSPLHF	TGTGCCAGCAGGACAGGGGGCTGGTCACCCCTCCACTTT
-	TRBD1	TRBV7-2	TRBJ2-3	CASSPQGAPPDTQYF	TGTGCCAGCAGCCCCCAGGGGGCGCCCCCAGATACGCAGTATTTT
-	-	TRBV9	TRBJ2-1	CASSVEGVSSYNEQFF	TGTGCCAGCAGCGTAGAGGGGGTTAGCTCCTACAATGAGCAGTTCTTC
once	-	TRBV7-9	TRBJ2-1	CASSPLLRPGSYNEQFF	TGTGCCAGCAGCCCACTATTAAGGCCCGGCTCCTACAATGAGCAGTTCTTC
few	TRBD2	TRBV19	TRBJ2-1	CATQALAGVGNEQFF	TGTGCCACCCAGGCCCTAGCGGGAGTGGGGAATGAGCAGTTCTTC
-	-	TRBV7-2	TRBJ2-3	CASSSGIRTQYF	TGTGCCAGCAGCTCAGGAATCCGTACGCAGTATTTT
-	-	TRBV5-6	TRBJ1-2	CASSLFWGGNYGYTF	TGTGCCAGCAGCTTGTTCTGGGGAGGGAACTATGGCTACACCTTC
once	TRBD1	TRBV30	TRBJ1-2	CAGGQGPRSGGYTF	TGTGCCGGGGGACAGGGGCCCCGGTCGGGTGGCTACACCTTC
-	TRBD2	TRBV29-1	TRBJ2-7	CSVELAGGAYEQYF	TGCAGCGTTGAACTAGCGGGAGGCGCCTACGAGCAGTACTTC